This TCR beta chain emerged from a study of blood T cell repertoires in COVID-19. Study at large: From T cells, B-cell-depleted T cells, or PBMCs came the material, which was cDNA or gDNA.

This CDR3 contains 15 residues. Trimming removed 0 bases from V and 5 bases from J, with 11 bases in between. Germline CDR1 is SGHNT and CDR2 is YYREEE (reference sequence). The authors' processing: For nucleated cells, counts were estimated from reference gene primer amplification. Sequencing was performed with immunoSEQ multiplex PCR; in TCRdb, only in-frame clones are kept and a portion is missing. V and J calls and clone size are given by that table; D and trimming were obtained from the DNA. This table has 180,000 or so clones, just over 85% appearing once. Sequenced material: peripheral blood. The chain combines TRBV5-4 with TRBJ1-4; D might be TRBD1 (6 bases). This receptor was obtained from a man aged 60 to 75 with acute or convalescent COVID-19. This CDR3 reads CASSLVGAKNEKLFF. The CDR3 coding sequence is TGTGCCAGCAGCTTGGTGGGGGCAAAGAATGAAAAACTGTTTTTT.